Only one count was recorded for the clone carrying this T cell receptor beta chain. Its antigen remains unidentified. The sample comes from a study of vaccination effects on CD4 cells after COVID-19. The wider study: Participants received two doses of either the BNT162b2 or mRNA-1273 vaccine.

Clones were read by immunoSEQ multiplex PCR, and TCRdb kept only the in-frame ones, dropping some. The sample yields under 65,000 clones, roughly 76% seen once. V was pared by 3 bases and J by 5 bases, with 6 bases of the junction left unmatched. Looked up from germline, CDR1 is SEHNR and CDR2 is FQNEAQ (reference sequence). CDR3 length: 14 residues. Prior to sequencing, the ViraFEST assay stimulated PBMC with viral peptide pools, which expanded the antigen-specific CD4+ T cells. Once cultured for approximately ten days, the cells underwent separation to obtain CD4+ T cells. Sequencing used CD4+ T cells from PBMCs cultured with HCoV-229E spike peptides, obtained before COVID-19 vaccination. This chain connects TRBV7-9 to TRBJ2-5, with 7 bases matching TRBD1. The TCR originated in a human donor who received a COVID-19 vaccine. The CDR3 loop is CASSFAGGRETQYF. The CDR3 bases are TGTGCCAGCAGCTTCGCAGGGGGAAGGGAGACCCAGTACTTC.